The 10 T cell receptor beta chains given below trace back to one sample, sequenced in a study of blood T cell repertoires in COVID-19. Sequenced by immunoSEQ multiplex PCR; TCRdb stores in-frame clones only, minus some. The data hold about 190,000 clones, with almost 85% observed a single time. The specimen was peripheral blood. These receptors all come from a woman in her seventies with active or convalescent COVID-19.

The J gene is TRBJ1-2, the V gene TRBV10-3; 10 nucleotides agree with TRBD1. The CDR3 totals 15 residues. Germline V gives CDR1 ENHRY, CDR2 SYGVKD. J gave up 4 bases and V 3 bases, and 5 bases lay outside the gene matches. The CDR3 spells CAISELGQGGYGYTF. In nucleotides, the CDR3 is TGTGCCATCAGTGAACTAGGACAGGGGGGCTATGGCTACACCTTC.

A single count supports this clone. The gene calls are TRBV29-1 and TRBJ1-1, with TRBD1 matching 8 bases. This CDR3 region has 15 residues. Germline CDR1 reads SQVTM; CDR2 reads ANQGSEA. Germline trimming cut 3 bases from V and 1 base from J; bases unmatched to any gene: 7. CDR3 region: CSVEAGDRWNTEAFF. The CDR3 DNA reads as TGCAGCGTTGAGGCCGGGGACAGGTGGAACACTGAAGCTTTCTTT.

This clone is a singleton in its sample. V usage is TRBV7-9 and J usage is TRBJ1-2; 12 bases agree with TRBD1. Germline values: CDR1 SEHNR, CDR2 FQNEAQ (reference sequence). CDR3 length: 15 residues. The J segment lost 7 bases and the V segment lost 4 bases, leaving 7 bases of the junction unmatched. The CDR3 loop reads CASSYAGTGGVGYTF. In DNA, the CDR3 is TGTGCCAGCAGCTATGCCGGGACAGGGGGCGTTGGCTACACCTTC.

The V and J genes are TRBV25-1 and TRBJ2-2, with 12 bases lining up with TRBD2. Trimming took 3 bases from V and 4 from J; bases not matched to a gene: 3. From germline, CDR1 is MGHDK and CDR2 SYGVNS. This CDR3 has 16 amino acids. Written as DNA, the CDR3 is TGTGCCAGCAGTGACCCACTAGCGGGAGGCACCGGGGAGCTGTTTTTT. Translation gives CASSDPLAGGTGELFF.

This chain uses TRBV18 with TRBJ1-5; D gene ambiguous. Germline loops: CDR1 KGHSH, CDR2 LQKENI. The CDR3 spans 15 residues. V shed 3 bases and J shed 3 bases, with 12 bases lying between them. The CDR3 DNA reads TGTGCCAGCTCACCGGAACAGAGCTTCAATCAGCCCCAGCATTTT. Translation gives CASSPEQSFNQPQHF.

V is TRBV3-1 (or the pseudogene TRBV3-2) and J is TRBJ2-3; D unresolved. Germline assignment: CDR1 LGHDT and CDR2 YNNKEL (reference sequence). V lost 5 bases, J lost 2 bases, and 11 bases lay in between. The CDR3 covers 14 residues. The CDR3 nucleotides read TGTGCCAGCAGCTACACCGGGTCCACAGATACGCAGTATTTT. Protein product: CASSYTGSTDTQYF.

V gene TRBV6-6 combines with J gene TRBJ2-7; D gene uncertain. Trimming took 4 bases from V and 0 from J, leaving 7 bases between them. Looked up from germline, CDR1 is MNHNY and CDR2 is SVGAGI (reference sequence). The CDR3 has 13 amino acids. The CDR3 DNA is TGTGCCAGCAGTTTCGCGGCCTCCTACGAGCAGTACTTC. Translated: CASSFAASYEQYF.

V and J are TRBV18 and TRBJ2-5; TRBD2 might be the D (6 bases). Trimming took off 5 bases at V and 4 bases at J, with 14 bases between the two ends. The CDR3 has 14 amino acids. From germline, CDR1 is KGHSH and CDR2 LQKENI. The CDR3 sequence: CASSIFGGTETQYF. The CDR3 region has the DNA TGTGCCAGCTCAATCTTTGGGGGGACAGAGACCCAGTACTTC.

The count of this clone is one. The chain carries TRBV7-2 and TRBJ2-2; the match to TRBD2 covers 13 bases. The junction had 5 bases not matched to a gene; V was cut back by 6 bases and J by 4 bases. The germline V gene has CDR1 SGHTA and CDR2 FQGNSA. The CDR3 has 16 residues. The CDR3 region has the DNA TGTGCCAGCAGACCTACTAGCGGGAGGGCCACCGGGGAGCTGTTTTTT. This gives the protein CASRPTSGRATGELFF. The full variable domain, completed using reference TRBV7-2 and TRBJ2-2, is GAGVSQSPSNKVTEKGKDVELRCDPISGHTALYWYRQSLGQGLEFLIYFQGNSAPDKSGLPSDRFSAERTGGSVSTLTIQRTQQEDSAVYLCASRPTSGRATGELFFGEGSRLTVL.

This chain uses TRBV12-3 or TRBV12-4 with TRBJ2-1; weak D call: TRBD1 (5 bases). Trimming shortened V by 8 bases and J by 8 bases, and 13 bases separated the two germline ends. This CDR3 region has 12 residues. Written as DNA, the CDR3 is TGTGCCAGCCCAGGGCTCGTCGATGAGCAGTTCTTC. Amino acids: CASPGLVDEQFF.